Below are 5 T cell receptor beta chains sequenced from a single sample in a study of blood T cell repertoires in COVID-19. Produced via immunoSEQ multiplex PCR; TCRdb's table is partial and in-frame only. Here the sample spans about 160,000 clones, around 77% being singletons. Sample: peripheral blood. These receptors originate from a man aged 65-85 years with acute or convalescent COVID-19.

The chain joins TRBV5-1 to TRBJ2-4; TRBD1 matches at 10 bases. V lost 2 bases, J lost 8 bases, and 10 bases stayed unmatched. This CDR3 spans 16 amino acids. The germline CDR1 and CDR2 sequences are SGHRS and YFSETQ. The CDR3 DNA reads TGCGCCAGCAGCTTCGCAGACAGGGGGCTGGGGGACATTCAGTACTTC. Residues: CASSFADRGLGDIQYF.

This chain links TRBV14 with TRBJ1-6; D is unresolved. Looked up from germline, CDR1 is SGHDN and CDR2 is FVKESK. This CDR3 has 18 residues. V was clipped by 1 base and J by 6 bases, with 19 bases between them. CDR3 nucleotide sequence: TGTGCCAGCAGCCAAGCGGACTTGGGGAGACGGACTAATTCACCCCTCCACTTT. As protein: CASSQADLGRRTNSPLHF.

The V and J genes are TRBV19 and TRBJ2-2; 10 positions agree with TRBD2. The trim removed 1 base at V and 4 bases at J, leaving 6 bases unmatched. Germline CDR1 LNHDA, CDR2 SQIVND (reference sequence). CDR3 size: 17 residues. The CDR3 loop is CASSIGPSGGATGELFF. CDR3 bases: TGTGCCAGTAGTATAGGGCCCAGCGGGGGGGCCACCGGGGAGCTGTTTTTT.

This chain links TRBV5-1 with TRBJ2-3; TRBD2 agrees at 9 bases. J was trimmed by 0 bases and V by 2 bases; bases with no gene match: 10. Per germline, CDR1 SGHRS and CDR2 YFSETQ. This CDR3 is 18 amino acids long. As DNA, the CDR3 is TGCGCCAGCAGCTTAACCGGGACTAGCTTCTCGAGCACAGATACGCAGTATTTT. Its translation: CASSLTGTSFSSTDTQYF.

The J gene is TRBJ2-5, the V gene TRBV5-4; D possibly corresponds to TRBD2 (6 bases). Germline CDR1 reads SGHNT; CDR2 reads YYREEE (reference sequence). The CDR3 totals 14 residues. Between the trimmed V and J ends, which lost 0 bases and 5 bases, there was a span of 11 bases. CDR3 in DNA: TGTGCCAGCAGCTTGGAGGCAGGGAGGGAGACCCAGTACTTC. It encodes CASSLEAGRETQYF.